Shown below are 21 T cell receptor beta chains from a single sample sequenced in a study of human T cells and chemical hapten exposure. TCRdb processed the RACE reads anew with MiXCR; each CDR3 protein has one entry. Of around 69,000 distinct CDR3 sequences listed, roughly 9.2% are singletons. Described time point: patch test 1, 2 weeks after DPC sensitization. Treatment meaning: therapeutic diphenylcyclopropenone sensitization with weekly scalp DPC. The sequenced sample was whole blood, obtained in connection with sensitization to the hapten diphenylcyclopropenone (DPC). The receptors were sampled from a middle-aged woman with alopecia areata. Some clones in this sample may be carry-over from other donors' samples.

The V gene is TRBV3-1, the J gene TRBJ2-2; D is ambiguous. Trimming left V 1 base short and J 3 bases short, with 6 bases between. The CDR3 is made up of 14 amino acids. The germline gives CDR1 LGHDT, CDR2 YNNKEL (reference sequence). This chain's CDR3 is CASSQVGDTGELFF. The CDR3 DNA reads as TGTGCCAGCAGCCAAGTAGGTGACACCGGGGAGCTGTTTTTT.

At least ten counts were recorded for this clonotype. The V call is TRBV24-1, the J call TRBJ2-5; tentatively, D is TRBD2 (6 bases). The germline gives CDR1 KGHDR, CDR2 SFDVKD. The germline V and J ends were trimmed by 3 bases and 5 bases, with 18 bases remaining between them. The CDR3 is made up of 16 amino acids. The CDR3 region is CATSDPTAGPQETQYF. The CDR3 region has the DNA TGTGCCACCAGTGATCCTACTGCGGGGCCCCAGGAGACCCAGTACTTC.

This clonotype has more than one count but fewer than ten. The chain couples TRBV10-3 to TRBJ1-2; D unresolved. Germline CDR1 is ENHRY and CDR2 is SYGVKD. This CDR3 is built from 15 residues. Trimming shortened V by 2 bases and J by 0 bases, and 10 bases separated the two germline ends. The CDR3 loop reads CAISERELANYGYTF. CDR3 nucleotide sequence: TGTGCCATCAGTGAGCGGGAGTTAGCTAACTATGGCTACACCTTC.

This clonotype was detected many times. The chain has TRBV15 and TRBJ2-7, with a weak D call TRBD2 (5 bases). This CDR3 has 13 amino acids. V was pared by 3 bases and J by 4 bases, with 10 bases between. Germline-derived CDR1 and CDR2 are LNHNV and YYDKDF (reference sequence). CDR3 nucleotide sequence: TGTGCCACCAGCAGCGGGAAGGTATACGAGCAGTACTTC. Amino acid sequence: CATSSGKVYEQYF.

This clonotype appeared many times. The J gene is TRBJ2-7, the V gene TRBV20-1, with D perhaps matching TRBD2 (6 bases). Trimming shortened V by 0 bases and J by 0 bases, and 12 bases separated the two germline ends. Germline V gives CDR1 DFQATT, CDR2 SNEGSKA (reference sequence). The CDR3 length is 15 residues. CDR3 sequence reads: CSARDAGRGSYEQYF. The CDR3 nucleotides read TGCAGTGCTAGAGATGCGGGAAGGGGCTCCTACGAGCAGTACTTC.

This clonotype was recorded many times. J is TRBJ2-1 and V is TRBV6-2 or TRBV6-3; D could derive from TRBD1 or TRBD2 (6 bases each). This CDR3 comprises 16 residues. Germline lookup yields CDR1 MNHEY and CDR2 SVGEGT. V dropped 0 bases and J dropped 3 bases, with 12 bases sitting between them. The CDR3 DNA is TGTGCCAGCAGTTACTCGGGGGGCGTAAACTACAATGAGCAGTTCTTC. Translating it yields CASSYSGGVNYNEQFF.

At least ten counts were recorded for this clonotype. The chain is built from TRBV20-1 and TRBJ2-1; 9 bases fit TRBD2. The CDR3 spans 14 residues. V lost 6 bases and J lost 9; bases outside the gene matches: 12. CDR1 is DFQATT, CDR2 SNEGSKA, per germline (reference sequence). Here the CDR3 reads CSAERAGGPGEQFF. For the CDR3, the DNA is TGCAGTGCGGAACGCGCGGGGGGGCCTGGTGAGCAGTTCTTC.

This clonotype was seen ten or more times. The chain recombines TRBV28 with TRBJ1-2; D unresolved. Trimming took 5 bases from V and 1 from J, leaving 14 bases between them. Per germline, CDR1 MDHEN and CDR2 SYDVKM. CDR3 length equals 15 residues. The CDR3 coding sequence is TGTGCCAGCAGTCGCCTCTTCACACTTAACTATGGCTACACCTTC. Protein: CASSRLFTLNYGYTF.

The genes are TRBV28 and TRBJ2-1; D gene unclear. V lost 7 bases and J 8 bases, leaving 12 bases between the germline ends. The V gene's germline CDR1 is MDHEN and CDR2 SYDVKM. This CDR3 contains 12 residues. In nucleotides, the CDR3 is TGTGCCAGCACCACAAGTAGGGATGAGCAGTTCTTC. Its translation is CASTTSRDEQFF.

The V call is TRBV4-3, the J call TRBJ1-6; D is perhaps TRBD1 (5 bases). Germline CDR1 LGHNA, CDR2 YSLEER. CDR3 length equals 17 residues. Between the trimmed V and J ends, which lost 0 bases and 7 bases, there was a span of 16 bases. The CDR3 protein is CASSQDPGGIYNSPLHF. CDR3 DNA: TGCGCCAGCAGCCAAGATCCCGGGGGTATTTACAATTCACCCCTCCACTTT.

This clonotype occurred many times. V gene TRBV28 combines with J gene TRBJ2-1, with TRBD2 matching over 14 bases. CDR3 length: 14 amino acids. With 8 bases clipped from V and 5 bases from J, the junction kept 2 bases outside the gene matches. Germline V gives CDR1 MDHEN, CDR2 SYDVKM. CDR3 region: CASGTSGGDNEQFF. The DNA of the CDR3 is TGTGCCAGCGGGACTAGCGGGGGAGACAATGAGCAGTTCTTC.

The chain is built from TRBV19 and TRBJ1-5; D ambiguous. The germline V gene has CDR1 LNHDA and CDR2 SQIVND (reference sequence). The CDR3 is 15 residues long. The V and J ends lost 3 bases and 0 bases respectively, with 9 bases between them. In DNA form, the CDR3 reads TGTGCCAGTAGTATGGTGGCGAATAGCAATCAGCCCCAGCATTTT. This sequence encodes CASSMVANSNQPQHF. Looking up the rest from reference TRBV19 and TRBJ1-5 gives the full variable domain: DGGITQSPKYLFRKEGQNVTLSCEQNLNHDAMYWYRQDPGQGLRLIYYSQIVNDFQKGDIAEGYSVSREKKESFPLTVTSAQKNPTAFYLCASSMVANSNQPQHFGDGTRLSIL.

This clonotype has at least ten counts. The CDR3 reads CASSLGGKGTDTQYF. Written as DNA, the CDR3 is TGTGCCAGCAGCTTAGGGGGCAAGGGAACAGATACGCAGTATTTT. J is TRBJ2-3 and V is TRBV7-2; D is possibly TRBD1 (5 bases). Germline loops: CDR1 SGHTA, CDR2 FQGNSA. The CDR3 covers 15 residues. Trimming left V 1 base short and J 3 bases short, with 11 bases between.

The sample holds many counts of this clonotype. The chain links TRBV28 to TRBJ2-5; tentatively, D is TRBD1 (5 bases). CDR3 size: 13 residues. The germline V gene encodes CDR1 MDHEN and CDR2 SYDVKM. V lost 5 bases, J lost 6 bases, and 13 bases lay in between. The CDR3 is CASSPWTIKTQYF. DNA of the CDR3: TGTGCCAGCAGTCCCTGGACAATTAAGACCCAGTACTTC.

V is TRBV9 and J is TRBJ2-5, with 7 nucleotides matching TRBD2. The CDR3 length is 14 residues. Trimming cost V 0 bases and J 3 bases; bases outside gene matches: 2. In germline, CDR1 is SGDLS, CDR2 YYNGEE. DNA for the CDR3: TGTGCCAGCAGCGTAGGGGCGGGGGAAGAGACCCAGTACTTC. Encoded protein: CASSVGAGEETQYF.

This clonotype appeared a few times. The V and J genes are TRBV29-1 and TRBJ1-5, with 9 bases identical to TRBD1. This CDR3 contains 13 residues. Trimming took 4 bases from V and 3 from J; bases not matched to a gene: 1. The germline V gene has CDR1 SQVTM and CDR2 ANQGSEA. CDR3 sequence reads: CSVGQGDNQPQHF. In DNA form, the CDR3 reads TGCAGCGTTGGACAGGGGGACAATCAGCCCCAGCATTTT.

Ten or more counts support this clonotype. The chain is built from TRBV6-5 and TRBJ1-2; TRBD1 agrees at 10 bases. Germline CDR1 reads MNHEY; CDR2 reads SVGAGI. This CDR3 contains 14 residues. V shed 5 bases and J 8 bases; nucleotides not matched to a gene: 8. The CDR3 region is CASSVRDRGGGYTF. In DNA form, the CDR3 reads TGTGCCAGCAGTGTCCGGGACAGGGGCGGCGGCTACACCTTC.

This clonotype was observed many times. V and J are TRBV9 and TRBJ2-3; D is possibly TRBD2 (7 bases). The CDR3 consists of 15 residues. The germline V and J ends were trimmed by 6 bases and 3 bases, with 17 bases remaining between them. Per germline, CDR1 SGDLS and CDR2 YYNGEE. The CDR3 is CASTFVGGATDTQYF. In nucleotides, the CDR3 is TGTGCCAGCACCTTCGTGGGGGGGGCGACAGATACGCAGTATTTT.

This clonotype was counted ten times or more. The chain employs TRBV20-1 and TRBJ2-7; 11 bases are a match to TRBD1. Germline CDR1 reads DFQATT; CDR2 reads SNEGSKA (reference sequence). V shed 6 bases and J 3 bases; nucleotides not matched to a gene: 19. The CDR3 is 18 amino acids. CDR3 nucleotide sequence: TGCAGTGCGCCGTGGGGTCGGGACAGGGGGTTTGCGGGCTACGAGCAGTACTTC. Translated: CSAPWGRDRGFAGYEQYF.

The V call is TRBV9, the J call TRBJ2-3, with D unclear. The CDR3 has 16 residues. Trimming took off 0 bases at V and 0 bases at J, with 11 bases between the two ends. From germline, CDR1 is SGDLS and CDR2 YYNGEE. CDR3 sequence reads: CASSVEAGPSTDTQYF. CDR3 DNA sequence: TGTGCCAGCAGCGTAGAGGCAGGTCCTAGCACAGATACGCAGTATTTT.

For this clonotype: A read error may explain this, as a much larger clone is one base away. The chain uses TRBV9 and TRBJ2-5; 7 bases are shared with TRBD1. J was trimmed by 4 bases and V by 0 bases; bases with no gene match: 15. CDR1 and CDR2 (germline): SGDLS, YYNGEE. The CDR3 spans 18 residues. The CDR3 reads CASSVEATGAVLRETQYF. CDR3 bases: TGTGCCAGCAGCGTAGAAGCCACAGGGGCTGTATTAAGAGAGACCCAGTACTTC.